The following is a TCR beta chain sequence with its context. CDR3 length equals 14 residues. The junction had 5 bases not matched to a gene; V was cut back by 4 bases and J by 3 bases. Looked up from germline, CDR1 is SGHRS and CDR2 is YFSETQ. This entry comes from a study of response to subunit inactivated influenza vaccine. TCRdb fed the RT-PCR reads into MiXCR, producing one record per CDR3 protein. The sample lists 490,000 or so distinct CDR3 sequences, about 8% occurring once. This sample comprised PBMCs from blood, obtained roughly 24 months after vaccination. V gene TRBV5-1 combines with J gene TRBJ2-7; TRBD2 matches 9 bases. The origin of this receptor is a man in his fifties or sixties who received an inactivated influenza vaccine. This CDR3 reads CASSPLAGNYEQYF. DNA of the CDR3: TGCGCCAGCAGCCCCCTAGCGGGAAACTACGAGCAGTACTTC.